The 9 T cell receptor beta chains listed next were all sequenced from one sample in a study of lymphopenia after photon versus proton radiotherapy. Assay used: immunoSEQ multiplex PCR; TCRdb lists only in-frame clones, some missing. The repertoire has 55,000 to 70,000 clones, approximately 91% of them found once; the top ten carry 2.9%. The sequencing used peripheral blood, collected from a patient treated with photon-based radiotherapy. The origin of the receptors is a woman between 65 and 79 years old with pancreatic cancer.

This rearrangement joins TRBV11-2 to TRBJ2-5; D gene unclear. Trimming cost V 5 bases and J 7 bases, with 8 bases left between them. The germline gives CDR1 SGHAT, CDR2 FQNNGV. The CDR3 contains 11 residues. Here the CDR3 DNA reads TGTGCCAGCAGCCCCAGGTGGACCCAGTACTTC. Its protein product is CASSPRWTQYF.

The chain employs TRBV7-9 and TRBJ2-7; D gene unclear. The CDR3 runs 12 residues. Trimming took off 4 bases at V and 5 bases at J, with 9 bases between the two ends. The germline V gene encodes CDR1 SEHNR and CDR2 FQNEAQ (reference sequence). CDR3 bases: TGTGCCAGCAGCTGGCCCCCAGACGAGCAGTACTTC. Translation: CASSWPPDEQYF.

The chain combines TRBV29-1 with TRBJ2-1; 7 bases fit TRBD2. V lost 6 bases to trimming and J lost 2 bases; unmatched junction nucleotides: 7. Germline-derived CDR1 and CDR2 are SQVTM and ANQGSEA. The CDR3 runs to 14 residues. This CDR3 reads CSVELAFTYNEQFF. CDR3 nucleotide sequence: TGCAGCGTCGAACTAGCGTTTACCTACAATGAGCAGTTCTTC.

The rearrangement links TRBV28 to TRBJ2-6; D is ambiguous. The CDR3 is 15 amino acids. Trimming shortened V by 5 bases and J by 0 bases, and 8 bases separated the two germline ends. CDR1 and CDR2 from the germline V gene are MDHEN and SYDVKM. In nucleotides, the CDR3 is TGTGCCAGCAGTATGCCCAACTCTGGGGCCAACGTCCTGACTTTC. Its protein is CASSMPNSGANVLTF.

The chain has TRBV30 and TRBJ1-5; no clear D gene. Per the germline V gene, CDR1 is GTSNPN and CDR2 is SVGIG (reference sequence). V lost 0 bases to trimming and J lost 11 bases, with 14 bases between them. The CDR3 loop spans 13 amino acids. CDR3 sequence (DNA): TGTGCCTGGAGTGTATTTTCGGGCGGAACCCAGCATTTT. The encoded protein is CAWSVFSGGTQHF.

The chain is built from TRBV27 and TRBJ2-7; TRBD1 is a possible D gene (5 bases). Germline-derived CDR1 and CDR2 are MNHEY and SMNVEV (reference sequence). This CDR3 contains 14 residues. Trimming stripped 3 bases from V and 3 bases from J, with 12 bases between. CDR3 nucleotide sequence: TGTGCCAGCAGTTTCAGGGATGGGTACTACGAGCAGTACTTC. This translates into CASSFRDGYYEQYF.

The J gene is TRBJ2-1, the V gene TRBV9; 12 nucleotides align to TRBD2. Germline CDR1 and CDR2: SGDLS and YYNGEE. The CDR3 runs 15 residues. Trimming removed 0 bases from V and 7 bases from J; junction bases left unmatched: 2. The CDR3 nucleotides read TGTGCCAGCAGCGTAGGGACTAGCGGGACGAATGAGCAGTTCTTC. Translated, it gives CASSVGTSGTNEQFF.

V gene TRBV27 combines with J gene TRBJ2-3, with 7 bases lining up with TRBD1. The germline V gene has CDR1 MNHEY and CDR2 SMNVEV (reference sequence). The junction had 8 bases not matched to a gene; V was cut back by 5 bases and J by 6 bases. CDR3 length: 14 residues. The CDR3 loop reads CASSTPDREDTQYF. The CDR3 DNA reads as TGTGCCAGCAGTACCCCTGACAGGGAGGATACGCAGTATTTT.

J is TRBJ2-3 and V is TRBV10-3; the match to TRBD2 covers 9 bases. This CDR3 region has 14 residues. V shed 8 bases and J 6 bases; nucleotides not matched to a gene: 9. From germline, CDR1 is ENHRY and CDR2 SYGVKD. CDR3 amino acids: CAIGLAGRQDTQYF. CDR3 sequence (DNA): TGTGCCATCGGGCTAGCGGGACGTCAGGATACGCAGTATTTT.